A single sample gave rise to the 10 T cell receptor beta chains below, sequenced in a study of breast tumors, draining lymph nodes, adjacent tissues. From the multiplex PCR reads, TCRdb called clonotypes with MiXCR, one entry per CDR3 protein. The sample yields more than 80,000 distinct CDR3 sequences, less than 40% seen once. Breast cancer patients provided tissue from their axillary draining lymph nodes. Input material: axillary lymph node tissue. These receptors were obtained from a female donor with breast cancer. Some clones in this sample may be carry-over from other donors' samples.

This clonotype was detected ten times or more. The chain has TRBV7-9 and TRBJ2-5; D unclear. CDR1 is SEHNR and CDR2 is FQNEAQ in the germline V gene (reference sequence). Trimming shortened V by 2 bases and J by 4 bases, and 11 bases separated the two germline ends. The CDR3 spans 14 residues. The CDR3 protein is CASSLPASGETQYF. CDR3 DNA: TGTGCCAGCAGCTTACCAGCTTCGGGAGAGACCCAGTACTTC.

As to this clonotype: A much larger clone differs from this one at a single base, so this may be a read error. The chain recombines TRBV9 with TRBJ2-2, with D perhaps TRBD2 (7 bases). The CDR3 spans 18 residues. Germline assignment: CDR1 SGDLS and CDR2 YYNGEE. V was pared by 1 base and J by 3 bases, with 19 bases between. Here the CDR3 reads CASSVNSLGGGDTGELFF. As DNA, the CDR3 is TGTGCCAGCAGCGTAAATTCCTTAGGGGGGGGGGACACCGGGGAGCTGTTTTTT.

About this clonotype: A junction end diverges from the germline sequence, so it may reflect a read error. This chain uses TRBV6-5 with TRBJ1-6; D remains unclear. From germline, CDR1 is MNHEY and CDR2 SVGAGI. The CDR3 runs 15 residues. The CDR3 is CAGSYSGSLNSPLHF. The CDR3 DNA sequence: TGTGCCGGCAGTTACTCTGGGTCGTTAAATTCACCCCTCCACTTT.

This clonotype was counted many times. This chain links TRBV2 with TRBJ2-1, with 9 bases that match TRBD2. The V gene's germline CDR1 is SNHLY and CDR2 FYNNEI. The V gene end was trimmed by 2 bases and the J gene end by 5 bases; junction bases not matched to a gene: 7. This CDR3 is 16 amino acids long. This CDR3 is CASSEIQRGAHNEQFF. The CDR3 DNA sequence: TGTGCCAGCAGTGAAATCCAGCGGGGGGCCCACAATGAGCAGTTCTTC.

This clonotype was found many times. J is TRBJ2-6 and V is TRBV12-3 or TRBV12-4; D not resolved. This CDR3 spans 15 amino acids. V was pared by 4 bases and J by 0 bases, with 7 bases between. DNA for the CDR3: TGTGCCAGCAGTTCGCCCCCCTCTGGGGCCAACGTCCTGACTTTC. Translated, it gives CASSSPPSGANVLTF.

About this clonotype: The junction shows a germline mismatch at one end, possibly a read error. The J gene is TRBJ2-7, the V gene TRBV11-1, with D maybe TRBD2 (6 bases). CDR3 length: 14 amino acids. Germline CDR1 SGHAT, CDR2 FQDESV (reference sequence). Here the CDR3 reads CASSPNGGSYEQYF. The CDR3 coding sequence is TGCGCCAGCAGCCCTAACGGGGGCTCCTACGAGCAGTACTTC.

A word on this clonotype: This may arise from a read error, as a much more abundant clone is one base away. The chain carries TRBV12-3 or TRBV12-4 and TRBJ1-1, with D unclear. Trimming shortened V by 8 bases and J by 1 base, and 11 bases separated the two germline ends. The CDR3 has 13 residues. CDR3 residues: CASGRAGNTEAFF. Here the CDR3 DNA reads TGTGCCAGCGGAAGGGCCGGGAACACTGAAGCTTTCTTT.

This clonotype was counted many times. V gene TRBV20-1 combines with J gene TRBJ1-5; no reliable D call. The CDR3 spans 14 residues. V lost 0 bases, J lost 7 bases, and 13 bases lay in between. Germline V gives CDR1 DFQATT, CDR2 SNEGSKA (reference sequence). DNA for the CDR3: TGCAGTGCTAGAGATTTCGCGGGTGGACAGCCCCAGCATTTT. This translates into CSARDFAGGQPQHF.

This clonotype was counted at least ten times. The V call is TRBV2, the J call TRBJ2-1; D may correspond to TRBD1 or TRBD2 (6 bases each). The CDR3 covers 15 residues. The V end was cut by 4 bases, the J end by 8 bases, with 18 bases between. CDR1 SNHLY and CDR2 FYNNEI come from the germline V gene. The CDR3 nucleotides read TGTGCCAGCAGTGGAGGGGGGACCCCGGGCGATGAGCAGTTCTTC. Amino acid sequence: CASSGGGTPGDEQFF.

This clonotype was recorded at least ten times. The V and J genes are TRBV20-1 and TRBJ2-7; D gene unclear. The CDR3 consists of 11 residues. Germline CDR1 reads DFQATT; CDR2 reads SNEGSKA (reference sequence). V was cut by 3 bases and J by 3 bases, with 6 bases left in between. CDR3 bases: TGCAGTGCTAGTCCTAGCTACGAGCAGTACTTC. Translating it yields CSASPSYEQYF.